Listed below are T cell receptor beta chains from one sample, sequenced in a study of shared clonotypes between healthy human individuals. Clones were sequenced by immunoSEQ multiplex PCR, and TCRdb holds only the in-frame ones, with some missing. The sample includes 2 million to 2.5 million clones, over 85% of them seen just once. Sequenced input: naive CD4+ T cells from PBMCs. These receptors came from a man between 18 and 35 years old in good health. Some clones in this sample may be carry-over from other donors' samples. Both conserved end residues are part of each CDR3. D genes are given only for firm matches. Size is omitted from some rows. Given values are once, few, many or a class for expanded clones.

V	J	D	size	CDR3	DNA
TRBV19	TRBJ2-7	TRBD1	.	CASSNQGAPFYEQYF	TGTGCCAGTAGCAACCAGGGGGCCCCCTTCTACGAGCAGTACTTC
TRBV7-9	TRBJ1-1	.	few	CASSLRRGTTEAFF	TGTGCCAGCAGCTTACGCAGGGGCACCACTGAAGCTTTCTTT
TRBV30	TRBJ1-3	TRBD1	.	CAWRQGAGNTIYF	TGTGCCTGGAGACAGGGGGCTGGAAACACCATATATTTT
TRBV4-1	TRBJ1-1	.	.	CASSQASRNTEAFF	TGCGCCAGCAGCCAAGCTTCGAGGAACACTGAAGCTTTCTTT
TRBV7-9	TRBJ1-5	TRBD1	.	CASSPPSGGNQPQHF	TGTGCCAGCAGCCCCCCGTCAGGGGGGAATCAGCCCCAGCATTTT
TRBV28	TRBJ1-3	TRBD1	.	CASSLPGQGATGNTIYF	TGTGCCAGCAGCCTCCCTGGACAGGGGGCGACTGGAAACACCATATATTTT
TRBV5-1	TRBJ2-3	TRBD2	once	CASSSHRVSGSADTQYF	TGCGCCAGCAGCTCACACCGCGTTAGCGGGAGTGCAGATACGCAGTATTTT
TRBV27	TRBJ1-1	.	.	CASSSPGPITFF	TGTGCCAGCAGTTCGCCGGGCCCTATCACTTTCTTT
TRBV30	TRBJ1-4	TRBD1	.	CAWTVGSRGPTNEKLFF	TGTGCCTGGACTGTGGGGTCCAGGGGGCCTACTAATGAAAAACTGTTTTTT
TRBV5-4	TRBJ1-2	.	.	CASSLDRTEEWGYTF	TGTGCCAGCAGCTTGGATAGGACAGAAGAATGGGGCTACACCTTC
TRBV5-5	TRBJ1-1	.	.	CASSLQGNTEAFF	TGTGCCAGCAGCCTGCAGGGGAACACTGAAGCTTTCTTT
TRBV28	TRBJ2-7	.	.	CASRRGAYEQYF	TGTGCCAGCAGGCGGGGAGCCTACGAGCAGTACTTC
TRBV6-1	TRBJ2-7	TRBD2	.	CASSEPNIAGGPYEQYF	TGTGCCAGCAGTGAGCCGAATATAGCGGGAGGGCCCTACGAGCAGTACTTC
TRBV11-3	TRBJ2-5	TRBD1	.	CASSTRQGSGKETQYF	TGTGCCAGCAGCACACGACAGGGCTCGGGAAAAGAGACCCAGTACTTC
TRBV28	TRBJ1-2	TRBD1	.	CASSQPDRLNGYTF	TGTGCCAGCAGTCAACCGGACAGGCTGAACGGCTACACCTTC
TRBV9	TRBJ2-5	TRBD1	once	CASSLRGQETQYF	TGTGCCAGCAGCCTCAGGGGGCAGGAGACCCAGTACTTC
TRBV5-4	TRBJ2-3	TRBD2	.	CASSLDGGTTTDTQYF	TGTGCCAGCAGCTTGGATGGCGGGACTACGACAGATACGCAGTATTTT